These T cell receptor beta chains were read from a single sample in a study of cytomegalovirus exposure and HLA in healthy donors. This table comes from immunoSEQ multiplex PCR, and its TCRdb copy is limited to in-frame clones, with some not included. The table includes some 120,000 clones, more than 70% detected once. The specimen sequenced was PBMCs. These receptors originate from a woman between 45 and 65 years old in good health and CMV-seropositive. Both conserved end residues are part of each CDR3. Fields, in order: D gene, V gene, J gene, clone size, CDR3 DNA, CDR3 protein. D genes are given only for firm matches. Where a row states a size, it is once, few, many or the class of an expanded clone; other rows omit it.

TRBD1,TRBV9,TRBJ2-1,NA,TGTGCCAGCAGCAAGGGGACAGGGAGTTACAATGAGCAGTTCTTC,CASSKGTGSYNEQFF
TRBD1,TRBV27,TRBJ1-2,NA,TGTGCCAGCAGATGGACAGGGGGCAGGGGCTATGGCTACACCTTC,CASRWTGGRGYGYTF
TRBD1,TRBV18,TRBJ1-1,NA,TGTGCCAGCTCACAAGGACAGGGGGTAACTGAAGCTTTCTTT,CASSQGQGVTEAFF
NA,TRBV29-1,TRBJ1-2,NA,TGCAGCGTTGAGGGGGGGCTAAACTATGGCTACACCTTC,CSVEGGLNYGYTF
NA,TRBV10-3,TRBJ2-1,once,TGTGCCATCAAACCGCGGGGGCTTGCGGACAATGAGCAGTTCTTC,CAIKPRGLADNEQFF
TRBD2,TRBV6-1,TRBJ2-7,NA,TGTGCCAGCAGTGAAGCCAGACTAGCGGACAACTCCTACGAGCAGTACTTC,CASSEARLADNSYEQYF
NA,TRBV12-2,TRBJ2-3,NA,TGTGCAAGTCGCCCAGTTAGCACAGATACGCAGTATTTT,CASRPVSTDTQYF
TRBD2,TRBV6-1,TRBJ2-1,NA,TGTGCCAGCAGTGAAGGCGGGAGCTCAACGAGGGGCTCCTACAATGAGCAGTTCTTC,CASSEGGSSTRGSYNEQFF
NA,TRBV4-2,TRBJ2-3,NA,TGTGCCAGCAGCCAAGAGGGTGAGCGGCAGTATTTT,CASSQEGERQYF
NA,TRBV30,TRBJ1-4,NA,TGTGCCGGGATGAGGAGTAATGAAAAACTGTTTTTT,CAGMRSNEKLFF
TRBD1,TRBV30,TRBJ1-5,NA,TGTGCCTGGCCGGCTGACAGGGGGATATTTACCTCGCCCGTTTATAGCAATCAGCCCCAGCATTTT,CAWPADRGIFTSPVYSNQPQHF
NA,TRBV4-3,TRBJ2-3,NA,TGCGCCAGCAGCCAGACTAGTCCTAGCACAGATACGCAGTATTTT,CASSQTSPSTDTQYF
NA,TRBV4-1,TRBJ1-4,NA,TGCGCCAGCAGCAAAGGGAGGGGCGGCGAAAAACTGTTTTTT,CASSKGRGGEKLFF
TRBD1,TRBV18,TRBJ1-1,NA,TGTGCCAGCTCACCATATCCCCTCGGACAGGGTGAAGCTTTCTTT,CASSPYPLGQGEAFF
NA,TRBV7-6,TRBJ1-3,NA,TGTGCCAGCAGCTTAGCGCCTACAGGGTCCTCTGGAAACACCATATATTTT,CASSLAPTGSSGNTIYF
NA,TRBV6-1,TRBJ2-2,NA,TGTGCCAGCAGCCTTAACACCGGGGAGCTGTTTTTT,CASSLNTGELFF
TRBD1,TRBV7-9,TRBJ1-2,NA,TGTGCCAGCAGCTTAGCACAGGGGAACTATGGCTACACCTTC,CASSLAQGNYGYTF
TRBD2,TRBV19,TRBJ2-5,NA,TGTGCCAGTAGTACGGGACTAGCGGGGGTCTGGGAGACCCAGTACTTC,CASSTGLAGVWETQYF
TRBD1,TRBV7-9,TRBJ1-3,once,TGTGCCAGCAGCCGACCGGGACAGCCTGGAAACACCATATATTTT,CASSRPGQPGNTIYF
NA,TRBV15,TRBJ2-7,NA,TGTGCCACCAGCAGAGTGGCAGGGAACGAGCAGTACTTC,CATSRVAGNEQYF
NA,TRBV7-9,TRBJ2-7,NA,TGTGCCAGCAGCCCTGGGTCTGCGGCCCCCTCCTACGAGCAGTACTTC,CASSPGSAAPSYEQYF
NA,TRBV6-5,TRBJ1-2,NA,TGTGCCAGCAGTTACTCGACGGGGTTCTATGGCTACACCTTC,CASSYSTGFYGYTF
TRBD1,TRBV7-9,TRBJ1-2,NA,TGTGCCAGCAGCTTAGCCGGGACAGAAGCCTATGGCTACACCTTC,CASSLAGTEAYGYTF
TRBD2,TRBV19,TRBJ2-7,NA,TGTGCCAGTAGCACAGCGGCAGCGGGAGGGTACGAGCAGTACTTC,CASSTAAAGGYEQYF
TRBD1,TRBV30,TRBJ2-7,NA,TGTGCCTGGAGTGTGGGGGACAGGGTACCCCACGAGCAGTACTTC,CAWSVGDRVPHEQYF
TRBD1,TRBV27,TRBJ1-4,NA,TGTGCCAGCAGTCCACGGACAGGGGTGGGTGAAAAACTGTTTTTT,CASSPRTGVGEKLFF
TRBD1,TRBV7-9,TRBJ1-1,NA,TGTGCCAGCAGTCCCAGGGGGAAAAACACTGAAGCTTTCTTT,CASSPRGKNTEAFF
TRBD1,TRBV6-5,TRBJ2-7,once,TGTGCCAGCAGTTATGCCCAGGGGGCCCTCTACGAGCAGTACTTC,CASSYAQGALYEQYF
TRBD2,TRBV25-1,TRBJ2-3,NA,TGTGCCAGCGTGGCCAATAGCGGGACGGGAGATACGCAGTATTTT,CASVANSGTGDTQYF
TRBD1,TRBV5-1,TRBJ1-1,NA,TGCGCCAGCAGCTTCGGGACAGGGGGCGCCGACACTGAAGCTTTCTTT,CASSFGTGGADTEAFF
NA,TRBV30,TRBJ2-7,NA,TGTGCCTGGAGCAGGGTGAGCGAGCAGTACTTC,CAWSRVSEQYF
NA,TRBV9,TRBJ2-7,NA,TGTGCCAGCAGCGTAGCCCCATCCCCATCCTACGAGCAGTACTTC,CASSVAPSPSYEQYF
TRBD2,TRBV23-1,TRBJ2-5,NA,TGCGCCAGCAGTCAATCAGACAGCGGGGGGGCTGGAGAGACCCAGTACTTC,CASSQSDSGGAGETQYF
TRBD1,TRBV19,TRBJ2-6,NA,TGTGCCAGTAGGGGACAGGACTCTGGGGCCAACGTCCTGACTTTC,CASRGQDSGANVLTF
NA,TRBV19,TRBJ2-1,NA,TGTGCCAGTAGTATAAGGGACACCTACAATGAGCAGTTCTTC,CASSIRDTYNEQFF
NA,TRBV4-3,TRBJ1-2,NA,TGCGCCAGCAGCCAAGTGGGAGGGAGGACGGGGGACCACTATGGCTACACCTTC,CASSQVGGRTGDHYGYTF
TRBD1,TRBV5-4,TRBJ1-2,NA,TGTGCCAGCAGCTTGGCGGGACAGCGTTATGGCTACACCTTC,CASSLAGQRYGYTF
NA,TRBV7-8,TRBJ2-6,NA,TGTGCCAGCAGCCCCAGATCCGCCCAACGGACACTTGAGGGGGCCAACGTCCTGACTTTC,CASSPRSAQRTLEGANVLTF